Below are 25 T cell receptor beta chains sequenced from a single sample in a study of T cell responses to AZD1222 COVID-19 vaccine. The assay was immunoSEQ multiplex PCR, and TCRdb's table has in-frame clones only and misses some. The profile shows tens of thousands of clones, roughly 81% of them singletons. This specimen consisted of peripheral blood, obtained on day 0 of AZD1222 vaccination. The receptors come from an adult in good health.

CDR3 coding DNA: TGTGCCAGCAGCCCCGGTGGGGCTTTAGGCGATCAGCCCCAGCATTTT. It specifies CASSPGGALGDQPQHF. This rearrangement joins TRBV28 to TRBJ1-5; tentative D call: TRBD1 (5 bases). V lost 6 bases and J lost 5, with 20 bases in between. Germline-derived CDR1 and CDR2 are MDHEN and SYDVKM. This CDR3 comprises 16 residues.

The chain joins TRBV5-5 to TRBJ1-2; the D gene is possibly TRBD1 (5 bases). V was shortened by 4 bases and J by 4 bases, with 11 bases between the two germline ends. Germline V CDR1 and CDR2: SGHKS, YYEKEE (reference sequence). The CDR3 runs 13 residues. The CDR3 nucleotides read TGTGCCAGCAGCACACGGGGCTTCTATGGCTACACCTTC. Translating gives CASSTRGFYGYTF.

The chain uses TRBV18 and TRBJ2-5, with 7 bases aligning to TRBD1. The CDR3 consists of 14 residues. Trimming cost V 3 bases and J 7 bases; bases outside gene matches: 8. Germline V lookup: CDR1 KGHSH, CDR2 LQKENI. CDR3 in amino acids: CASSPGTAPGTQYF. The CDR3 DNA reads TGTGCCAGCTCACCGGGGACAGCCCCAGGGACCCAGTACTTC.

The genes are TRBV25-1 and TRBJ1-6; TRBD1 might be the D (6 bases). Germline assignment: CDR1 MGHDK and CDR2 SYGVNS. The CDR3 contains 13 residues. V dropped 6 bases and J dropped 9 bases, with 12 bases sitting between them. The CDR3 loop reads CASSGTGISPLHF. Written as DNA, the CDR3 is TGTGCCAGCAGCGGAACAGGGATTTCACCCCTCCACTTT.

The CDR3 loop reads CASSSLLTANYGYTF. CDR3 DNA: TGTGCCAGCAGCTCGCTCCTGACAGCTAACTATGGCTACACCTTC. V usage is TRBV5-5 and J usage is TRBJ1-2; possible D gene TRBD1, 5 bases. The CDR3 is 15 residues long. The germline V and J ends were trimmed by 3 bases and 0 bases, with 12 bases remaining between them. CDR1 SGHKS and CDR2 YYEKEE come from the germline V gene (reference sequence).

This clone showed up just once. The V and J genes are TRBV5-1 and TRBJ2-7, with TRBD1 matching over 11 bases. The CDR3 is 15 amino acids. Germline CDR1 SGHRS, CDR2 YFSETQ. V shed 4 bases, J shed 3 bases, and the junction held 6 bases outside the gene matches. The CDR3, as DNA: TGCGCCAGCAGCCCCCGGACAGGGGGCTTCTACGAGCAGTACTTC. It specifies CASSPRTGGFYEQYF.

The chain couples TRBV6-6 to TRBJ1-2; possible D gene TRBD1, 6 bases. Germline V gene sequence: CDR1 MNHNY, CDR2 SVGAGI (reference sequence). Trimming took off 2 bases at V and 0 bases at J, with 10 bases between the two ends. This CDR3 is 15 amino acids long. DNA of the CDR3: TGTGCCAGCAGTTACCCCGGGACAACTAACTATGGCTACACCTTC. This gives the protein CASSYPGTTNYGYTF.

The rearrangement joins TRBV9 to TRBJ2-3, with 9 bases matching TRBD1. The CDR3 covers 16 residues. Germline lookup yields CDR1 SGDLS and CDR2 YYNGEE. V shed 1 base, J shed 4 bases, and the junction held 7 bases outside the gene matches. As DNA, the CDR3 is TGTGCCAGCAGCGTATATCTGGGACAGGGATCAGATACGCAGTATTTT. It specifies CASSVYLGQGSDTQYF.

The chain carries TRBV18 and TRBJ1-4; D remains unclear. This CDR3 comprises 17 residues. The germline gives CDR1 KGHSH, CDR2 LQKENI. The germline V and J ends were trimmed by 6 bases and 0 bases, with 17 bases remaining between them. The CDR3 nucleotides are TGTGCCAGCTCGCGAATGAGAGAGATTGCAACTAATGAAAAACTGTTTTTT. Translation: CASSRMREIATNEKLFF.

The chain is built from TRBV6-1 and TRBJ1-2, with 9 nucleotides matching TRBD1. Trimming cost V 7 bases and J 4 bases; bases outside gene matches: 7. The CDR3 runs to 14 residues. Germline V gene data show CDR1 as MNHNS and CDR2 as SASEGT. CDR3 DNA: TGTGCCAGCACCGAGGGACAGGGATCCTATGGCTACACCTTC. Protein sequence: CASTEGQGSYGYTF.

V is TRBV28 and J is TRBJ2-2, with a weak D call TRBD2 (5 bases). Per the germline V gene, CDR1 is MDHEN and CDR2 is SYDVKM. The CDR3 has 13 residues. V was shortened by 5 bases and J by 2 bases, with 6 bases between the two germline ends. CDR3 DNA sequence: TGTGCCAGCAGTGAGGGTAACACCGGGGAGCTGTTTTTT. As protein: CASSEGNTGELFF.

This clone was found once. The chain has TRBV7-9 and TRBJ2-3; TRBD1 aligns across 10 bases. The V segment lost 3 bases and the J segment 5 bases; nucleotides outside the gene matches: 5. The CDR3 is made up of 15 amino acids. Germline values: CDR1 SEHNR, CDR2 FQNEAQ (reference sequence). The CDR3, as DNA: TGTGCCAGCAGCTTCCCGGGGACAGGGGAAGATACGCAGTATTTT. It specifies CASSFPGTGEDTQYF.

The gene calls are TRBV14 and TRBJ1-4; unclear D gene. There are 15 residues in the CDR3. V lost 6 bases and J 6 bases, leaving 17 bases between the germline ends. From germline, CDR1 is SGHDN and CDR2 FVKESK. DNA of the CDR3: TGTGCCAGCAGTCGCGATCTCGGGGAGTATGAAAAACTGTTTTTT. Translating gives CASSRDLGEYEKLFF.

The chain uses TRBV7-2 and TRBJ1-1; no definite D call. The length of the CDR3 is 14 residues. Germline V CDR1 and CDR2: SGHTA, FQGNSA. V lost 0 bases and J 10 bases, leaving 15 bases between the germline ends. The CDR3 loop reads CASSLAGDFVRAFF. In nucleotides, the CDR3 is TGTGCCAGCAGCTTAGCCGGGGATTTTGTCCGAGCTTTCTTT.

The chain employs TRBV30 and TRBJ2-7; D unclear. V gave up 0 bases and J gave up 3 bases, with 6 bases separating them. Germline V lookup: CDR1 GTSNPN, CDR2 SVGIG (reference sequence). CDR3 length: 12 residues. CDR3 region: CAWSVGSYEQYF. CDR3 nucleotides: TGTGCCTGGAGTGTCGGCAGCTACGAGCAGTACTTC. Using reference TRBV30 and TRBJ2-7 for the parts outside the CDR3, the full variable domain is SQTIHQWPATLVQPVGSPLSLECTVEGTSNPNLYWYRQAAGRGLQLLFYSVGIGQISSEVPQNLSASRPQDRQFILSSKKLLLSDSGFYLCAWSVGSYEQYFGPGTRLTVT.

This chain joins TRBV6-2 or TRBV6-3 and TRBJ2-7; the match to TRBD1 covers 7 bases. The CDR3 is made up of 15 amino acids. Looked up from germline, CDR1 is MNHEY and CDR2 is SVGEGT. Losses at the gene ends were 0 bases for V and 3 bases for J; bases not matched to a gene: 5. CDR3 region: CASSYSTGIDYEQYF. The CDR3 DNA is TGTGCCAGCAGTTACTCGACAGGGATCGACTACGAGCAGTACTTC.

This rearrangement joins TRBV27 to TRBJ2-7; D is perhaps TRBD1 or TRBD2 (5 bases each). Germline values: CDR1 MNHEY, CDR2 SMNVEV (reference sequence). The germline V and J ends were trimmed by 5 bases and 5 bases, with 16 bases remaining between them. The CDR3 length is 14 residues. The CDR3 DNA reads TGTGCCAGCAGTGCCCGAGAGGGGCGAAACGAGCAGTACTTC. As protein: CASSAREGRNEQYF.

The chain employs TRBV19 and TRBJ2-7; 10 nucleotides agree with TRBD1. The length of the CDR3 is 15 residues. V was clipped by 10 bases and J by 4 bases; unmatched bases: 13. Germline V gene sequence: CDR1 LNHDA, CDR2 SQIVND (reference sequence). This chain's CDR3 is CATATGDRGLYEQYF. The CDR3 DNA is TGTGCCACCGCCACGGGTGACAGGGGGCTATACGAGCAGTACTTC.

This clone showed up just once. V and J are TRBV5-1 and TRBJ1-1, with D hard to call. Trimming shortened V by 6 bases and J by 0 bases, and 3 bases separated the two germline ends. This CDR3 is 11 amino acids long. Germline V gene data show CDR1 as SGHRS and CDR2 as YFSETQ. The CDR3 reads CASTLNTEAFF. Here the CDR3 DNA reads TGCGCCAGCACTTTGAACACTGAAGCTTTCTTT.

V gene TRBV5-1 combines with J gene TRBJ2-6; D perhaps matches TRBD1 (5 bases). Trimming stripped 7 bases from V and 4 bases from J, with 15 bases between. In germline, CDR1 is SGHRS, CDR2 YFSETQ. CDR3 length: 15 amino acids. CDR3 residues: CASQTTGAGANVLTF. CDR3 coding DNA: TGCGCCAGCCAAACTACAGGAGCCGGGGCCAACGTCCTGACTTTC.

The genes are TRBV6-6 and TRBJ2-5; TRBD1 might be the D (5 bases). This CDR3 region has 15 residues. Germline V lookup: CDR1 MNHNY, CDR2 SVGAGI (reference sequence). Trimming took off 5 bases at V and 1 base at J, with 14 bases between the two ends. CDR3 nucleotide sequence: TGTGCCAGCAGTACGCTAGGGGCCCTCCAAGAGACCCAGTACTTC. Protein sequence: CASSTLGALQETQYF.

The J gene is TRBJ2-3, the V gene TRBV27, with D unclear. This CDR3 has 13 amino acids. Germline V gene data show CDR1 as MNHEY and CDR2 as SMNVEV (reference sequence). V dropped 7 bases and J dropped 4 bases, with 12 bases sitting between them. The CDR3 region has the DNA TGTGCCAGCATAAACGGGCAAGCAGATACGCAGTATTTT. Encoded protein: CASINGQADTQYF.

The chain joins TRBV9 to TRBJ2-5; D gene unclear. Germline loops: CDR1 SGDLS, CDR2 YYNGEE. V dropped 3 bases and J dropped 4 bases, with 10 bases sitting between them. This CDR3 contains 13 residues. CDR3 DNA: TGTGCCAGCAGCGCCTACGCCGGAGAGACCCAGTACTTC. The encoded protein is CASSAYAGETQYF.

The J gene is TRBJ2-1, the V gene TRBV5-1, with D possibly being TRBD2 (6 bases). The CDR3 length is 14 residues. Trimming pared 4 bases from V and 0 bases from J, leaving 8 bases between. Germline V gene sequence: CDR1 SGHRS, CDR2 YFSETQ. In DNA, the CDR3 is TGCGCCAGCAGCCCCGGGAGCTCCTACAATGAGCAGTTCTTC. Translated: CASSPGSSYNEQFF.

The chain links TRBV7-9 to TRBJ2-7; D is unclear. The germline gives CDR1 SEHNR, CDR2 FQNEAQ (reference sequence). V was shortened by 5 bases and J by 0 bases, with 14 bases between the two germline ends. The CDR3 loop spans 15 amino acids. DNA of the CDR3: TGTGCCAGCAGCCCCGCGGTAAGGAGCTCCTACGAGCAGTACTTC. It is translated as CASSPAVRSSYEQYF.